The rows below give T cell receptor beta chains drawn from one sample of a study of T cell clonotyping in hematopoietic cell transplantation. TCRdb keeps only in-frame clones here, not all; method: immunoSEQ multiplex PCR. In the table there are 30,000 to 45,000 clones, around 90% of which are singletons. Sequencing input: peripheral blood mononuclear cells. These receptors originate from a woman aged 40 to 50 in good health. Some clones in this sample may be carry-over from other donors' samples. Both conserved end residues are part of each CDR3. The D gene is left open where the match is weak. Only part of the rows carry a size: once, few, many, or a class if the clone is expanded.

V gene	clone size	D gene	J gene	CDR3 DNA	CDR3 protein
TRBV7-6	.	.	TRBJ2-7	TGTGCCAGCAGCTTAGCCAGCGGACCCTCCTACGAGCAGTACTTC	CASSLASGPSYEQYF
TRBV7-2	.	TRBD2	TRBJ2-3	TGTGCCAGCAGCCGACTAGCGGGGGATACGCAGTATTTT	CASSRLAGDTQYF
TRBV7-2	.	TRBD2	TRBJ2-7	TGTGCCAGCAGCTTAGAGGCTAGCGGCTCCTACGAGCAGTACTTC	CASSLEASGSYEQYF
TRBV19	.	.	TRBJ1-3	TGTGCCAGTAGTATAAGTTCTGGAAACACCATATATTTT	CASSISSGNTIYF
TRBV15	.	TRBD1	TRBJ2-3	TGTGCCACCAGCAGAGAATGGGACAGCATAGGCACAGATACGCAGTATTTT	CATSREWDSIGTDTQYF
TRBV7-6	.	TRBD1	TRBJ2-2	TGTGCCAGCAGCTTAGCGCAGGCAGGGGGCACCGGGGAGCTGTTTTTT	CASSLAQAGGTGELFF
TRBV14	.	.	TRBJ1-1	TGTGCCAGCAGCCCGATGACGGGGGAAGTGAACACTGAAGCTTTCTTT	CASSPMTGEVNTEAFF
TRBV2	.	.	TRBJ2-5	TGTGCCAGCAGCCTTATTCGACGGGAGACCCAGTACTTC	CASSLIRRETQYF
TRBV5-4	.	.	TRBJ1-2	TGTGCCAGCAGCTTGGACAGCGCTAACTATGGCTACACCTTC	CASSLDSANYGYTF
TRBV30	few	.	TRBJ1-2	TGTGCTCACCGTCCGCGGGGCTTAGGCTACACCTTC	CAHRPRGLGYTF
TRBV7-2	once	.	TRBJ1-4	TGTGCCAGCAGCTTAGATGGAGGAACTAATGAAAAACTGTTTTTT	CASSLDGGTNEKLFF
TRBV30	.	TRBD1	TRBJ2-7	TGTGCCTGGAGTATAGGGACAGCCACCTACGAGCAGTACTTC	CAWSIGTATYEQYF
TRBV5-1	.	TRBD1	TRBJ1-1	TGCGCCAGCAGCCGAGACAGGGTCACTGAAGCTTTCTTT	CASSRDRVTEAFF
TRBV5-4	.	.	TRBJ2-7	TGTGCCAGCAGCCTTTCTCGGCAGGCCGTCGTGTACGAGCAGTACTTC	CASSLSRQAVVYEQYF
TRBV4-2	.	.	TRBJ1-5	TGTGCCAGCAGCCAAGTTGAAGGAGACATACATCAGCCCCAGCATTTT	CASSQVEGDIHQPQHF
TRBV7-7	.	TRBD1	TRBJ2-3	TGTGCTAGCAGCCGAGGGACAGGGGTTATAGATACGCAGTATTTT	CASSRGTGVIDTQYF
TRBV30	.	.	TRBJ2-7	TGTGCCTGGGCCGATCCAGGGTTTGGAGGCTACAAGCAGTACTTC	CAWADPGFGGYKQYF
TRBV18	few	.	TRBJ2-3	TGTGCCAGCTCACCACTGAGAGGGGCGCGTCCAGATACGCAGTATTTT	CASSPLRGARPDTQYF
TRBV9	.	.	TRBJ1-1	TGTGCCAGCAGCGTCACGGAAGGCACTGAAGCTTTCTTT	CASSVTEGTEAFF
TRBV7-6	.	.	TRBJ1-3	TGTGCCAGCAGCGGGGTCAAAGGACTCCGCTCTGGAAACACCATATATTTT	CASSGVKGLRSGNTIYF